This T cell receptor (beta chain) was identified during a study of CD8 T cells in Susac syndrome. RNA amounts of about 0.5 to 1 ug underwent reverse transcription with random hexamers. Across 54 Vbeta and 13 Jbeta, TCR beta CDR3 was amplified with immunoSEQ multiplex PCR. TCRdb fed the immunoSEQ multiplex PCR reads into MiXCR, producing one record per CDR3 protein. The sample includes under 200,000 distinct CDR3 sequences, 91% of them seen just once. Patients with Susac syndrome met the recently defined diagnostic criteria for definite or probable disease. The CD8+ and CD4+ T cells were negatively isolated, with the TEMRA cells enriched by FACS. Looked up from germline, CDR1 is MDHEN and CDR2 is SYDVKM. Trimming took 1 base from V and 3 from J; bases not matched to a gene: 4. This CDR3 region has 16 residues.

This chain joins TRBV28 and TRBJ2-3; 10 nucleotides line up with TRBD2. This clonotype originated in a human donor with Susac syndrome. The sequenced sample consisted of CD4+ T cells from PBMCs. The CDR3: CASSLSFSGRTDTQYF. The DNA of the CDR3 is TGTGCCAGCAGTTTATCGTTTAGCGGGAGGACAGATACGCAGTATTTT.